This T cell receptor (beta chain) was captured in a study of beta chain features in type 1 diabetes (dated by TCRdb to the late 2010s). Concerning the study at large: Mean age, gender distribution, total cell number and subset yield were not different between patients and healthy donors. A total of roughly 100 million sorted cells were examined across all samples, and the number of cells per subset was strongly correlated with RNA yield. The study compared the TCRB repertoires of sorted circulating CD4+ T cell subsets in recently diagnosed type 1 diabetes patients with those in matched healthy donors. Naive and central memory subsets were obtained from all 30 or so donors, but regulatory and stem cell-like memory subsets were isolated from only 8 patients and 8 healthy donors. Beyond this particular receptor, the publication reports: Type 1 diabetes patients showed a moderate but significant shortening of TCRB CDR3 length in all four CD4+ subsets. Shorter templates might have been favored by PCR, but patient and control samples were amplified and corrected together, so both groups would have been affected equally by any skew. The naive, central memory and regulatory TCRB repertoires appeared to resemble one another more closely among patients than among healthy donors. Patients with type 1 diabetes made fewer insertions and deleted more nucleotides at VDJ recombination sites, implying thymic rearrangement abnormalities. Because cDNA was sequenced instead of genomic DNA, activated cells with high expression could be over-represented, although the groups did not differ in activation or CD3 levels. Because the HLA sub-analyses included only small numbers of individuals, any influence of HLA type on TCRB rearrangement was left unresolved.

Comments on this clone: The clone's antigen remains unknown. No much larger clonotype is one base removed from it; base qualities were not supplied.

Each donor gave one peripheral blood draw, roughly 120 mL on average, collected into heparinised tubes. A BD FACSAria II and a panel including CD45RO, CCR7, CD25, CD127, CD95 and CD27 were used to sort naive, central memory, regulatory and stem cell-like memory CD4+ T cells. Purity was above 95% for every sorted population. Right away, PBMCs were isolated by Lymphoprep density gradient centrifugation and were stained directly, with no culture step. To minimize batch effects, samples were stained and sorted in pairs, one healthy donor with one patient per experiment. The CDR3, from cysteine to phenylalanine, totals 16 residues. Left in the record is the CDR3 DNA by itself, 48 bases read in frame from the first base. The CDR1 and CDR2 encoded by the germline V gene (reference sequence) are GTSNPN and SVGIG. V is clipped by 0 bases and J by 0 bases, and the sequence between their germline boundaries is 14 bases long.

The entire amount of isolated RNA was reverse transcribed using the High Capacity cDNA Reverse Transcription Kit, so the sequenced TCRB transcripts were expressed ones. Deep immunoSEQ sequencing was applied to naive, central memory and regulatory T cell samples, giving an average of roughly 3.3 million total reads per sample. After sorted cells were lysed in RLT buffer, RNA was extracted with DNase-treated RNeasy Micro or Mini kits, with the choice depending on cell number. Each cell subset was processed on its own to prevent cross-contamination, while patient and healthy donor samples were processed together. TCRB sequences were amplified from cDNA with the immunoSEQ multiplex PCR, producing 87-bp fragments spanning the CDR3 region. The amplicons were sequenced using the Illumina HiSeq platform. As for the original processing: Synthetic template baselines were used to correct PCR bias computationally, reads within Hamming distance 2 were collapsed, and singletons that could not be merged were discarded. Reads were aligned against IMGT so that V, D and J genes, CDR3 length and insertions or deletions at six rearrangement sites could be assigned. Clonotype counts were normalized to sorted cell number within each subset before computing true diversity and Gini coefficients with the tcR R package. The overlap coefficient, calculated on TCRB nucleotide sequences, was used to quantify repertoire sharing. TCRdb limited this immuneACCESS table to in-frame rearrangements with V and J called. A share of clones is missing; checked studies link under half to unresolved V genes, and the rest is unexplained. The DNA was the basis for D and trimming; V, J and clone size are from that table. In all, the sample holds some 240,000 clones, and roughly a tenth of those were seen once. Approximately 1.3% of the sample belongs to the ten largest clones.

The V gene is TRBV30 and the J gene is TRBJ1-2, and the D gene may be TRBD1, 6 bases matching. The receptor comes from a young man in good health. Sequenced input: central memory CD4+ T cells from blood. Here is the DNA: TGTGCCTGGAGTGTACCCCGGGGGGGGCCTAACTATGGCTACACCTTC. Its amino acids are CAWSVPRGGPNYGYTF.